The rows below give T cell receptor beta chains drawn from one sample of a study of T cells in Graves' hyperthyroidism and ophthalmopathy. MiXCR was run by TCRdb on the multiplex PCR reads, yielding one entry per CDR3 protein. The sample consists of around 190,000 distinct CDR3 sequences, about 15% of them appearing once. Input material: blood. Receptor source: a woman in her fifties or sixties with Graves' hyperthyroidism. Both conserved end residues are trimmed from each CDR3.

V gene	CDR3 length	CDR3 protein
TRBV20-1	10	SARDGALKAF
TRBV19	11	ASSPAGFYGYT
TRBV6-1	12	ASRPTGTDYGYT
TRBV5-5	16	ASSTTGLSVDGNQPQH
TRBV10-3	11	AISTQGSYEQY
TRBV7-9	13	ASSLVRSRTDTQY
TRBV6-1	11	ASSLQGTYGYT
TRBV19	12	ASSIQGANKGYT
TRBV6-1	13	ASWPLAGFAETQY
TRBV9	14	ASSVSGGGVTDTQY
TRBV29-1	10	SVRPDPYEQY